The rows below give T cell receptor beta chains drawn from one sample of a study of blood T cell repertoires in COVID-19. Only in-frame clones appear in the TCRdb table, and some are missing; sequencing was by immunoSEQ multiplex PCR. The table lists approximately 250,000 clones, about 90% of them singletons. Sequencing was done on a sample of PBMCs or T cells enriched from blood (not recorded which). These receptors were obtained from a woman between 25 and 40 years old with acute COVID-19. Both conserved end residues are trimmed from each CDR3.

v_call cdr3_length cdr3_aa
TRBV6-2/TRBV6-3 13 ASSTGVTFSQPQH
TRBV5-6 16 ASSLVTEGLRSGNTIY
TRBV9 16 ASSVESRSRGRVNEQY
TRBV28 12 ASSLDRGLYGYT
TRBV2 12 ASKGLNSYNEQF
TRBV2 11 ASSSGSADEQY
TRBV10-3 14 AISDPRRGSNQPQH
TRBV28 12 ASSQNRGTYEQY
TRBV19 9 ASTELNEQF
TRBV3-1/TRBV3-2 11 ASSHSESGELF
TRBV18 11 ASSPGQNYGYT
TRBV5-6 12 ASSLGLPYNEQF
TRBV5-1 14 ASSLGQYYSNQPQH
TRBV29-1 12 SVEVPEAGNTIY
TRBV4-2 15 ASSRQGPSIITDTQY
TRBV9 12 ASSVGQGIDEQF